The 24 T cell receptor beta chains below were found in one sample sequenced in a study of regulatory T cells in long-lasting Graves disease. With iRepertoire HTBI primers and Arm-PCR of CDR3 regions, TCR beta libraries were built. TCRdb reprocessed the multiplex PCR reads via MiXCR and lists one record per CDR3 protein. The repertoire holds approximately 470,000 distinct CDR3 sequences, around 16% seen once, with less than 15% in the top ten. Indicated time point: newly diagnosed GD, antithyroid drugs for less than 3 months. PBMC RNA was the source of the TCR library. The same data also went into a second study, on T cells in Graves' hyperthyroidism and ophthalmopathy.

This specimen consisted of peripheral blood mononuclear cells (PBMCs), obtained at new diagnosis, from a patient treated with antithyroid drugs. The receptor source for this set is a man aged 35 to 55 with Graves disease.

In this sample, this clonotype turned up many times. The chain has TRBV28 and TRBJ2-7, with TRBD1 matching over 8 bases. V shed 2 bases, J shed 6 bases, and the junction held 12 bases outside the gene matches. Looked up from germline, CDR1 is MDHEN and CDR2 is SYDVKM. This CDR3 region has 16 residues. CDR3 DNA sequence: TGTGCCAGCAGTTTAGGGGGGACAGGATCGGTTCTCGAGCAGTACTTC. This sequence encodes CASSLGGTGSVLEQYF.

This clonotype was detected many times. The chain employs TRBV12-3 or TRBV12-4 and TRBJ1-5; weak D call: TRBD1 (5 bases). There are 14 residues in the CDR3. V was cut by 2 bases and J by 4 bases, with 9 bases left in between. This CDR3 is CASSLTRVNQPQHF. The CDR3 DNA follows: TGTGCCAGCAGTTTAACCAGGGTGAATCAGCCCCAGCATTTT.

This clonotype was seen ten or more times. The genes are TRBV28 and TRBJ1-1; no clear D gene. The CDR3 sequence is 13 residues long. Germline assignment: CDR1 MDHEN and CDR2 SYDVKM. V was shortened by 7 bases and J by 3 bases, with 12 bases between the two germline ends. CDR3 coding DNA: TGTGCCAGCAAATCAGTTGGAGACACTGAAGCTTTCTTT. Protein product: CASKSVGDTEAFF.

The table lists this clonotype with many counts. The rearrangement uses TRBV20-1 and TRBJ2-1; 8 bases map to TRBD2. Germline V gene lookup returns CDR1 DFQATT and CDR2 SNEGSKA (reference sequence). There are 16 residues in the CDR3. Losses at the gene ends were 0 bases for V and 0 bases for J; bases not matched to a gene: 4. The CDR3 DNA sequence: TGCAGTGCTAGAGATCCGAGCGGGAGCTCCTACAATGAGCAGTTCTTC. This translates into CSARDPSGSSYNEQFF.

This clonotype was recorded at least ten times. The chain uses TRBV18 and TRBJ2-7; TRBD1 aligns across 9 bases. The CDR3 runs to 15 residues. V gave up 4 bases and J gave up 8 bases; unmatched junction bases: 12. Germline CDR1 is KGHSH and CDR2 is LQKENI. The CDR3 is CASSLPTGTGSKQYF. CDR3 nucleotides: TGTGCCAGCTCACTGCCAACCGGGACAGGGTCAAAGCAGTACTTC.

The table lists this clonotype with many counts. The CDR3 protein is CASSLTPGGTGELFF. The CDR3 DNA is TGTGCCAGCAGCTTAACCCCAGGGGGCACCGGGGAGCTGTTTTTT. The chain combines TRBV7-3 with TRBJ2-2, with 7 nucleotides matching TRBD1. J lost 4 bases, V lost 0 bases, and 2 bases had no gene match. CDR3 length equals 15 residues. The germline CDR1 and CDR2 sequences are SGHTA and FQGTGA.

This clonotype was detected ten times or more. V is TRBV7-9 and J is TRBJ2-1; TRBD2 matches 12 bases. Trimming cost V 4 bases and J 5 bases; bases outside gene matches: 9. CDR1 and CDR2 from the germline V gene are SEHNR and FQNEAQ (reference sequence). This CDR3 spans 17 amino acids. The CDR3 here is CASSSKTSGSVNNEQFF. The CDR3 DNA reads TGTGCCAGCAGCTCGAAGACTAGCGGGAGTGTCAACAATGAGCAGTTCTTC.

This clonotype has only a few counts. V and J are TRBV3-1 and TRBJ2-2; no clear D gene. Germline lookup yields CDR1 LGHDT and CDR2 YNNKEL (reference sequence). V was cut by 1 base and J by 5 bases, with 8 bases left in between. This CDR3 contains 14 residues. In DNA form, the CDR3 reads TGTGCCAGCAGCCAAGGGGATTTAACCGGGGAGCTGTTTTTT. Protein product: CASSQGDLTGELFF.

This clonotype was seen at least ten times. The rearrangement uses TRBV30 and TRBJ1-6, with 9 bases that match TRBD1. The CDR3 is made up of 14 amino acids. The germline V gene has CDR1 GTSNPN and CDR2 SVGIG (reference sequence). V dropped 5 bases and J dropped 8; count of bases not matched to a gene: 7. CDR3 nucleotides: TGTGCCTGGGTAGGGACAGGGCCGGATTCACCCCTCCACTTT. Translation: CAWVGTGPDSPLHF.

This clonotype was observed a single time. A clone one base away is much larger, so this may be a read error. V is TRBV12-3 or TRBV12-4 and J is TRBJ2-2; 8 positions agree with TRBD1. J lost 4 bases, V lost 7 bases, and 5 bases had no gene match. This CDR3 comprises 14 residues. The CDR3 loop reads CASTRTGSTGELFF. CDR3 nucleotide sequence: TGTGCCAGCACCCGGACAGGGAGCACCGGGGAGCTGTTTTTT.

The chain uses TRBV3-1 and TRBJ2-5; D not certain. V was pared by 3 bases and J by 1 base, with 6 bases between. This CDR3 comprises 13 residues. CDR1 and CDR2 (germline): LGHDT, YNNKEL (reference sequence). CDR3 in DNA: TGTGCCAGCAGCCATCCCTCCCAAGAGACCCAGTACTTC. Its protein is CASSHPSQETQYF.

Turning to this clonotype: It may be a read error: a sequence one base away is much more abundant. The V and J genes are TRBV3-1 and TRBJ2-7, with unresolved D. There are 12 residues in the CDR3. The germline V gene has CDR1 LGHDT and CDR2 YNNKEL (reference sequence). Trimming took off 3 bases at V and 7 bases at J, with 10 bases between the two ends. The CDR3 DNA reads TGTGCCAGCAGCCATATGGATATGGAGCAGTACTTC. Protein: CASSHMDMEQYF.

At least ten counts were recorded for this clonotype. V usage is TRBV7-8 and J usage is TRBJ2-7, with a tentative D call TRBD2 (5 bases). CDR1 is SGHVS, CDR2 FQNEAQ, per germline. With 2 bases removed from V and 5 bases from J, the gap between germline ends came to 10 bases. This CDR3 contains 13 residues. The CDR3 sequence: CASSLTEAHEQYF. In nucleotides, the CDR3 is TGTGCCAGCAGCTTAACGGAGGCCCACGAGCAGTACTTC.

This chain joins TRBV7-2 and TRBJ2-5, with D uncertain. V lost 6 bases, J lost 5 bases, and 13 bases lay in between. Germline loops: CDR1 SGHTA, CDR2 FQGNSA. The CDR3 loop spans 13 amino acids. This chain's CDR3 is CASSSDPGETQYF. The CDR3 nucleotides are TGTGCCAGCAGTTCCGACCCCGGGGAGACCCAGTACTTC.

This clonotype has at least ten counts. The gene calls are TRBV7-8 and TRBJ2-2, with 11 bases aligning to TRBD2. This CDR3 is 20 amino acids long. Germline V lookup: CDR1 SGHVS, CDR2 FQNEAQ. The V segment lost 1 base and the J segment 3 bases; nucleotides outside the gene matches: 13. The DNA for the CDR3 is TGTGCCAGCAGCTTAGGAAGGGTGCTAGCGGGAGGAGCGGACACCGGGGAGCTGTTTTTT. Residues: CASSLGRVLAGGADTGELFF.

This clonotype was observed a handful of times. CDR3 in DNA: TGTGCCTGGACCCGGCAAGAGACCCAGTACTTC. Its protein product is CAWTRQETQYF. The J gene is TRBJ2-5, the V gene TRBV30; D call uncertain. Germline V gives CDR1 GTSNPN, CDR2 SVGIG (reference sequence). The CDR3 has 11 amino acids. With 4 bases removed from V and 2 bases from J, the gap between germline ends came to 5 bases.

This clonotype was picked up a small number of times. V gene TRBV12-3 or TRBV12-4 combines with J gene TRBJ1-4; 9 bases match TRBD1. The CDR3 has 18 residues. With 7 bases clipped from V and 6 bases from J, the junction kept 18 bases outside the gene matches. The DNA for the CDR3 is TGTGCCAGCACCACCGTGGTAGGACAGGGGAGTATTCATGAAAAACTGTTTTTT. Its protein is CASTTVVGQGSIHEKLFF.

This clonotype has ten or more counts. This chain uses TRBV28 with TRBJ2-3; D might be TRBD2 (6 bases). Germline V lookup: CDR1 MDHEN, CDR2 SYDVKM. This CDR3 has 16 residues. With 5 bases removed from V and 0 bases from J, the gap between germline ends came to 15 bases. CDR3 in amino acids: CASSAGRSFSTDTQYF. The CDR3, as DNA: TGTGCCAGCAGTGCGGGGCGGTCCTTCAGCACAGATACGCAGTATTTT.

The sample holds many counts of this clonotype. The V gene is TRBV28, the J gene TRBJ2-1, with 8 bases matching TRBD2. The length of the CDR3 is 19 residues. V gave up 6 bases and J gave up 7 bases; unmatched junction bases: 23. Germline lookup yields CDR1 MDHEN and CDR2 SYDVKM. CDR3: CASRGGKGGLSGSLNEQFF. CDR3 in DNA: TGTGCCAGCAGAGGGGGAAAGGGTGGCCTGAGCGGGAGCTTGAATGAGCAGTTCTTC.

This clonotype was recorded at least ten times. The CDR3: CASSRATSSYEQYF. CDR3 nucleotide sequence: TGTGCCAGCAGTCGGGCCACGAGCTCCTACGAGCAGTACTTC. The chain employs TRBV11-2 and TRBJ2-7; unclear D gene. Trimming took 6 bases from V and 0 from J, leaving 12 bases between them. This CDR3 spans 14 amino acids. Germline CDR1 is SGHAT and CDR2 is FQNNGV.

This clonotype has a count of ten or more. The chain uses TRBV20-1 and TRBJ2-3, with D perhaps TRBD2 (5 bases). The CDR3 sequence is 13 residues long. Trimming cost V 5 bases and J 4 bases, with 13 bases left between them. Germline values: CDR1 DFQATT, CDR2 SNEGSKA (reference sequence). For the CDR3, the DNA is TGCAGTGCTGAACTAGTCGTCGCAGATACGCAGTATTTT. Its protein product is CSAELVVADTQYF.

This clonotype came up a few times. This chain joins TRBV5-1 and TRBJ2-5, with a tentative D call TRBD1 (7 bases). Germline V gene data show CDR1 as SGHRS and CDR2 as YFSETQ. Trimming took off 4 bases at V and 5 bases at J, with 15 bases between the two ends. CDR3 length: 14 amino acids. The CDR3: CASSVGGGAETQYF. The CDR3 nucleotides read TGCGCCAGCAGCGTCGGAGGGGGCGCCGAGACCCAGTACTTC.

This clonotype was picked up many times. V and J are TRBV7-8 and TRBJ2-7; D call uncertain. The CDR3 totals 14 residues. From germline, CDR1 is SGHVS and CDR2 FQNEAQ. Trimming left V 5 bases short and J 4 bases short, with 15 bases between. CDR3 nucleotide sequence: TGTGCCAGCAGCACCGGGCCTCTGGAGTACGAGCAGTACTTC. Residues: CASSTGPLEYEQYF.

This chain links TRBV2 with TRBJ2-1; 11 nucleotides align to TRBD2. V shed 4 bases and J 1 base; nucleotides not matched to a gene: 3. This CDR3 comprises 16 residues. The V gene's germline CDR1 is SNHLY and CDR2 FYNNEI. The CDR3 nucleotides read TGTGCCAGCAGTGGGGGACTAGCGGTATCCTACAATGAGCAGTTCTTC. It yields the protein CASSGGLAVSYNEQFF.